Listed below are T cell receptor beta chains from one sample, sequenced in a study of cytomegalovirus exposure and HLA in healthy donors. TCRdb's copy holds only in-frame clones and misses some; the assay was immunoSEQ multiplex PCR. Altogether 150,000 or so clones are present, 65% to 85% being singletons, with the ten largest covering 6% to 7.5%. Sequencing used PBMCs. These receptors were taken from a man between 35 and 55 years old in good health and CMV-seropositive. CDR3s include the opening cysteine and the closing phenylalanine or tryptophan. D genes are given only for firm matches. Clone size appears in some rows only: once, few, many, or a class for an expanded clone.

abundance	v_gene	j_gene	d_gene	CDR3aa	CDR3nt
.	TRBV28	TRBJ2-5	.	CASSLGGRQQETQYF	TGTGCCAGCAGTTTAGGGGGGAGGCAGCAAGAGACCCAGTACTTC
.	TRBV5-6	TRBJ2-7	TRBD1	CASTTGDRVGEQYF	TGTGCCAGCACTACGGGGGACAGGGTGGGGGAGCAGTACTTC
once	TRBV7-8	TRBJ2-3	.	CASSPFQGNPTDTQYF	TGTGCCAGCAGCCCCTTCCAGGGGAACCCGACAGATACGCAGTATTTT
.	TRBV7-9	TRBJ1-1	.	CASSFTLSEAFF	TGTGCCAGCAGCTTCACCCTGAGTGAGGCTTTCTTT
.	TRBV2	TRBJ2-2	.	CASWGYSGTGELFF	TGTGCCAGCTGGGGTTACTCGGGGACCGGGGAGCTGTTTTTT
.	TRBV30	TRBJ1-5	.	CAWSVGGHSNQPQHF	TGTGCCTGGAGTGTCGGGGGGCATAGCAATCAGCCCCAGCATTTT
.	TRBV5-6	TRBJ2-7	TRBD1	CASSPGQLTSYEQYF	TGTGCCAGCAGCCCGGGACAGCTCACCTCCTACGAGCAGTACTTC
.	TRBV2	TRBJ1-2	TRBD1	CASSAGTAF	TGTGCCAGCAGCGCCGGGACAGCCTTC
.	TRBV28	TRBJ1-1	.	CASSLWRAISTEAFF	TGTGCCAGCAGTTTATGGAGAGCAATCTCCACTGAAGCTTTCTTT
.	TRBV7-9	TRBJ2-3	TRBD2	CASSLRTSGGTTDTQYF	TGTGCCAGCAGTTTAAGGACTAGCGGGGGGACCACAGATACGCAGTATTTT
.	TRBV5-1	TRBJ2-3	TRBD2	CASSLRGVETDTQYF	TGCGCCAGCAGCCTACGGGGGGTGGAGACAGATACGCAGTATTTT
few	TRBV29-1	TRBJ2-6	.	CSVETDTNSGANVLTF	TGCAGCGTTGAGACAGACACCAACTCTGGGGCCAACGTCCTGACTTTC
.	TRBV9	TRBJ1-2	.	CASSVGGSSNYGYTF	TGTGCCAGCAGCGTAGGAGGCAGTTCTAACTATGGCTACACCTTC
.	TRBV29-1	TRBJ1-6	.	CSAQQGINSPLHF	TGCAGCGCCCAACAGGGAATTAATTCACCCCTCCACTTT
.	TRBV7-2	TRBJ2-7	.	CASSSPSGEQYF	TGTGCCAGCAGCTCCCCCTCGGGGGAGCAGTACTTC
.	TRBV7-6	TRBJ1-2	TRBD1	CASSPRQGLRSNYGYTF	TGTGCCAGCAGCCCCCGACAGGGGCTACGTTCTAACTATGGCTACACCTTC
.	TRBV6-6	TRBJ1-1	.	CASSYPGRTEAFF	TGTGCCAGCAGTTACCCAGGGAGGACTGAAGCTTTCTTT
.	TRBV4-2	TRBJ1-1	.	CASRATAGMNTEAFF	TGTGCCAGCAGAGCAACGGCAGGGATGAACACTGAAGCTTTCTTT
.	TRBV9	TRBJ2-5	.	CASSVELATSVQYF	TGTGCCAGCAGCGTAGAACTAGCCACTAGTGTGCAGTACTTC
.	TRBV10-3	TRBJ1-4	.	CAISRTVDEKLFF	TGTGCCATCAGTCGGACAGTTGATGAAAAACTGTTTTTT
.	TRBV18	TRBJ2-4	.	CASSPWDSIAKNIQYF	TGTGCCAGCTCACCGTGGGACTCCATAGCCAAAAACATTCAGTACTTC
few	TRBV9	TRBJ2-1	.	CASGKAGDLNEQFF	TGTGCCAGCGGCAAGGCAGGGGATCTCAATGAGCAGTTCTTC
.	TRBV6-1	TRBJ2-7	TRBD2	CASSESALGLAAKYEQYF	TGTGCCAGCAGTGAAAGTGCCCTCGGACTAGCGGCTAAATACGAGCAGTACTTC
once	TRBV9	TRBJ1-4	TRBD1	CASSVAGTGKLFF	TGTGCCAGCAGCGTAGCTGGGACAGGAAAACTGTTTTTT
.	TRBV4-1	TRBJ2-7	.	CASSPTGAYEQYF	TGCGCCAGCAGCCCGACAGGTGCCTACGAGCAGTACTTC
few	TRBV11-3	TRBJ1-3	TRBD1	CASSPGQGPGNTIYF	TGTGCCAGCAGTCCAGGACAGGGGCCTGGAAACACCATATATTTT
.	TRBV9	TRBJ2-1	TRBD2	CASSVRASGENEQFF	TGTGCCAGCAGCGTACGGGCTAGCGGGGAGAATGAGCAGTTCTTC
.	TRBV5-4	TRBJ2-4	.	CASSATGRGINIQYF	TGTGCCAGCAGCGCGACTGGACGAGGGATAAACATTCAGTACTTC
.	TRBV4-3	TRBJ2-3	.	CASSQGRGPLDTQYF	TGCGCCAGCAGCCAAGGGCGGGGCCCTCTAGATACGCAGTATTTT
.	TRBV4-1	TRBJ2-6	TRBD2	CASSRTSGGSGANVLTF	TGCGCCAGCAGCCGGACTAGCGGGGGCTCTGGGGCCAACGTCCTGACTTTC
.	TRBV5-1	TRBJ2-7	TRBD1	CASSLDRGKVYEQYF	TGCGCCAGCAGCTTGGACAGGGGGAAGGTCTACGAGCAGTACTTC
.	TRBV6-5	TRBJ2-3	.	CASSTGLRTDTQYF	TGTGCCAGCAGTACGGGACTCCGCACAGATACGCAGTATTTT
.	TRBV5-4	TRBJ1-2	TRBD1	CASSLLGQNYGYTF	TGTGCCAGCAGCTTATTGGGACAGAACTATGGCTACACCTTC
.	TRBV9	TRBJ2-3	.	CASSPGRVTDTQYF	TGTGCCAGCAGCCCGGGGAGAGTGACAGATACGCAGTATTTT
.	TRBV4-3	TRBJ1-5	.	CASSQDGGSYSNQPQHF	TGCGCCAGCAGCCAAGATGGTGGGAGTTATAGCAATCAGCCCCAGCATTTT
.	TRBV9	TRBJ1-5	.	CASSIDGWSNQPQHF	TGTGCCAGCAGCATCGACGGGTGGAGCAATCAGCCCCAGCATTTT
.	TRBV7-2	TRBJ1-6	.	CASSLVPITGRDNSPLHF	TGTGCCAGCAGCTTAGTCCCGATCACAGGGAGGGATAATTCACCCCTCCACTTT
once	TRBV7-2	TRBJ1-2	TRBD1	CASSLRTGEGYGYTF	TGTGCCAGCAGCTTAAGGACAGGGGAAGGGTATGGCTACACCTTC
.	TRBV2	TRBJ2-4	TRBD2	CASTTPGLAGHKAKNIQYF	TGTGCCAGCACCACACCGGGACTAGCGGGGCATAAAGCCAAAAACATTCAGTACTTC
.	TRBV11-3	TRBJ1-1	TRBD1	CASSLGGGTGTEAFF	TGTGCCAGCAGCTTAGGGGGGGGGACAGGCACTGAAGCTTTCTTT
.	TRBV18	TRBJ2-3	TRBD1	CASSPGQGGDTQYF	TGTGCCAGCTCACCGGGACAGGGTGGGGATACGCAGTATTTT
.	TRBV7-9	TRBJ1-2	TRBD1	CASSISGTGDGYTF	TGTGCCAGCAGTATCTCCGGGACAGGGGATGGCTACACCTTC
.	TRBV7-6	TRBJ2-7	TRBD1	CASSLAGTGASYEQYF	TGTGCCAGCAGCTTAGCGGGGACAGGTGCCTCCTACGAGCAGTACTTC
.	TRBV11-3	TRBJ2-2	.	CASSSFGELFF	TGTGCCAGCAGCTCCTTCGGGGAGCTGTTTTTT
once	TRBV7-9	TRBJ1-1	TRBD1	CASSLEQGDTEAFF	TGTGCCAGCAGCTTAGAACAGGGGGACACTGAAGCTTTCTTT
.	TRBV14	TRBJ2-4	TRBD1	CASSQRTGGFDIQYF	TGTGCCAGCAGCCAAAGGACAGGGGGCTTCGACATTCAGTACTTC
once	TRBV4-3	TRBJ1-1	TRBD1	CASSSDRVGTEAFF	TGCGCCAGCAGCTCGGACAGGGTTGGGACTGAAGCTTTCTTT
.	TRBV6-5	TRBJ2-1	.	CASSYRPGANEQFF	TGTGCCAGCAGTTACAGGCCTGGGGCCAATGAGCAGTTCTTC
.	TRBV7-8	TRBJ1-3	TRBD1	CASSPRTRDRGGNTIYF	TGTGCCAGCAGCCCAAGGACCCGGGACAGGGGAGGAAACACCATATATTTT
.	TRBV7-9	TRBJ1-5	TRBD1	CASSLAGTGPNQPQHF	TGTGCCAGCAGCTTAGCGGGGACAGGGCCGAATCAGCCCCAGCATTTT
.	TRBV7-6	TRBJ1-3	.	CASSSIGGSGGNTIYF	TGTGCCAGCAGCTCTATAGGCGGGAGCGGGGGAAACACCATATATTTT
.	TRBV4-3	TRBJ1-4	TRBD1	CASTPGGTGGGEKLFF	TGCGCCAGCACCCCTGGGGGGACAGGGGGTGGGGAAAAACTGTTTTTT
few	TRBV4-3	TRBJ2-1	.	CASSQMTGSSQQFF	TGCGCCAGCAGCCAAATGACAGGCTCGAGCCAGCAGTTCTTC
few	TRBV7-9	TRBJ2-7	TRBD1	CASSPQGAPYEQYF	TGTGCCAGCAGTCCTCAGGGGGCCCCCTACGAGCAGTACTTC
.	TRBV19	TRBJ2-2	TRBD1	CASSIDGQGRYGTGELFF	TGTGCCAGTAGTATAGATGGACAGGGCCGGTACGGCACCGGGGAGCTGTTTTTT